This T cell receptor (beta chain) derives from a study of identical twins' blood T cells. The CDR3 runs 14 residues. Trimming stripped 4 bases from V and 4 bases from J, with 12 bases between. Per the germline V gene, CDR1 is SGHKS and CDR2 is YYEKEE (reference sequence). About this clonotype itself: Its target is not known.

TCRdb ran MiXCR on the 5' RACE reads and lists one entry per CDR3 protein. The sample lists 350,000 to 400,000 distinct CDR3 sequences; 28% were seen once. Six healthy women, forming three identical twin pairs, donated samples. General study points: Twins shared more top CDR3 clonotypes than unrelated donors did.

The chain employs TRBV5-5 and TRBJ1-5; D is uncertain. The material sequenced was PBMCs. The clonotype was recovered from a woman between 18 and 55 years old in good health. The CDR3 here is CASSPDIINQPQHF. DNA of the CDR3: TGTGCCAGCAGCCCAGACATCATAAATCAGCCCCAGCATTTT. The variable domain in full, with the rest retrieved from reference TRBV5-5 and TRBJ1-5, is DAGVTQSPTHLIKTRGQQVTLRCSPISGHKSVSWYQQVLGQGPQFIFQYYEKEERGRGNFPDRFSARQFPNYSSELNVNALLLGDSALYLCASSPDIINQPQHFGDGTRLSIL.